These T cell receptor beta chains were read from a single sample in a study of shared clonotypes between healthy human individuals. Only in-frame clones appear in the TCRdb table, and some are missing; sequencing was by immunoSEQ multiplex PCR. There are around 1,900,000 clones in the sample; 93% occur only once, and over 1.5% lies in the top ten. Material for sequencing was naive CD8+ T cells from PBMCs. Receptors were obtained from a man aged 18 to 30 in good health. Some clones in this sample may be carry-over from other donors' samples. Each CDR3 is given with its conserved first and last residue. A D gene is named only where the DNA matches it firmly. Size is omitted from some rows. Given values are once, few, many or a class for expanded clones.

TRBV27	13	once	TRBJ1-4	-	TGTGCCAGCAGTTTGGGGGTCGCGACTCGTCTGTTTTTT	CASSLGVATRLFF
TRBV28	13	-	TRBJ2-4	-	TGTGCCAGCAGTTTAGGGCTAGCTGGCATTCAGTACTTC	CASSLGLAGIQYF
TRBV9	15	-	TRBJ1-1	-	TGTGCCAGCAGCCAGCGGGTCAACGCGAACACTGAAGCTTTCTTT	CASSQRVNANTEAFF
TRBV15	16	once	TRBJ1-1	-	TGTGCCACCAGCAGAGGATGGGGAGACCGGAACACTGAAGCTTTCTTT	CATSRGWGDRNTEAFF
TRBV7-9	15	-	TRBJ1-2	-	TGTGCCAGCAGCTCCGCCATCGGGCCCGCCTATGGCTACACCTTC	CASSSAIGPAYGYTF
TRBV7-9	13	-	TRBJ2-7	-	TGTGCCAGCAGCCCCATTGAAGACTACGAGCAGTACTTC	CASSPIEDYEQYF
TRBV7-9	14	-	TRBJ2-7	TRBD2	TGTGCCAGCAGCCCTAGCGGGAGTGGCTACGAGCAGTACTTC	CASSPSGSGYEQYF
TRBV29-1	10	-	TRBJ1-1	-	TGCAGCGTTGGAAGAGTTGAAGCTTTCTTT	CSVGRVEAFF
TRBV30	13	few	TRBJ1-1	TRBD1	TGTGCCTGGGACAGGGTCATGAACACTGAAGCTTTCTTT	CAWDRVMNTEAFF
TRBV7-9	14	once	TRBJ2-7	-	TGTGCCAGCAGCTTAGTTAGCGGCCCCCTCGAGCAGTACTTC	CASSLVSGPLEQYF
TRBV11-2	15	-	TRBJ2-1	TRBD2	TGTGCCAGCAGCTCGAGCGGGAGAATCTACAATGAGCAGTTCTTC	CASSSSGRIYNEQFF
TRBV13	15	-	TRBJ2-3	TRBD2	TGTGCCAGCAGCCCCCGGGGGGTAGCCCCAGATACGCAGTATTTT	CASSPRGVAPDTQYF
TRBV7-6	13	-	TRBJ2-7	-	TGTGCCAGCAGCTACGGACTCCCCTACGAGCAGTACTTC	CASSYGLPYEQYF
TRBV7-9	16	-	TRBJ1-1	-	TGTGCCAGCAGTCTACGAACCCCACAGCCGAACACTGAAGCTTTCTTT	CASSLRTPQPNTEAFF
TRBV11-2	17	-	TRBJ1-6	TRBD1	TGTGCCAGCAGCCCTACACTGACGGGGACAGCAAATTCACCCCTCCACTTT	CASSPTLTGTANSPLHF
TRBV2	15	-	TRBJ1-2	-	TGTGCCAGCAGTGAAGCGGCAGGGAGGTACTATGGCTACACCTTC	CASSEAAGRYYGYTF
TRBV4-3	17	once	TRBJ1-2	-	TGCGCCAGCAGCCAAAGGTTGCCGACGGAAGCTAACTATGGCTACACCTTC	CASSQRLPTEANYGYTF
TRBV29-1	11	-	TRBJ2-7	-	TGCAGCGTTAGGACAGCCTTCGAGCAGTACTTC	CSVRTAFEQYF
TRBV4-1	16	-	TRBJ1-1	TRBD1	TGCGCCAGCAGCCTAGCGCGGGACAGGTTTGTCACTGAAGCTTTCTTT	CASSLARDRFVTEAFF
TRBV4-1	17	-	TRBJ2-7	TRBD2	TGCGCCAGCAGCCAAGTTGTTCGGGCGGGGGGCTCCTACGAGCAGTACTTC	CASSQVVRAGGSYEQYF
TRBV7-7	14	-	TRBJ2-7	-	TGTGCCAGCAGCGTAGACAGAAGCTCCTACGAGCAGTACTTC	CASSVDRSSYEQYF
TRBV15	14	-	TRBJ1-4	-	TGTGCCACCAGCAGAGAGACAGTCGGTGAAAAACTGTTTTTT	CATSRETVGEKLFF
TRBV15	13	-	TRBJ1-5	-	TGTGCCACCCAGGGCTATGGCAATCAGCCCCAGCATTTT	CATQGYGNQPQHF
TRBV11-2	15	-	TRBJ2-1	TRBD2	TGTGCCAGCAGCCATAGCGGGCCCGGAAACAATGAGCAGTTCTTC	CASSHSGPGNNEQFF
TRBV30	14	few	TRBJ1-1	TRBD1	TGTGCCTGGAGTGTAGGCAGGGGGCTCACTGAAGCTTTCTTT	CAWSVGRGLTEAFF
TRBV28	14	once	TRBJ1-3	-	TGTGCCAGCAGAACCCACCGGTGGGAAAACACCATATATTTT	CASRTHRWENTIYF
TRBV6-1	16	-	TRBJ1-4	TRBD1	TGTGCCAGCAGTGAAGAAATCCACAGGGGAAAAGAAAAACTGTTTTTT	CASSEEIHRGKEKLFF
TRBV7-6	13	-	TRBJ2-7	-	TGTGCCAGCAGCTTAGGGGGGGTTAGAGAGCAGTACTTC	CASSLGGVREQYF
TRBV21-1	15	-	TRBJ1-5	-	TGTGCCAGCAGCACCGGGACAGGGATCGATCAGCCCCAGCATTTT	CASSTGTGIDQPQHF
TRBV27	12	-	TRBJ2-1	-	TGTGCCAGCAGACAGGGCTACAATGAGCAGTTCTTC	CASRQGYNEQFF
TRBV9	16	-	TRBJ1-3	-	TGTGCCAGCAGCGTAGCTACCGGGTTGGCTGGAAACACCATATATTTT	CASSVATGLAGNTIYF
TRBV5-5	14	-	TRBJ2-7	-	TGTGCCAGCAGCCACGCGCGGGAATCCTACGAGCAGTACTTC	CASSHARESYEQYF